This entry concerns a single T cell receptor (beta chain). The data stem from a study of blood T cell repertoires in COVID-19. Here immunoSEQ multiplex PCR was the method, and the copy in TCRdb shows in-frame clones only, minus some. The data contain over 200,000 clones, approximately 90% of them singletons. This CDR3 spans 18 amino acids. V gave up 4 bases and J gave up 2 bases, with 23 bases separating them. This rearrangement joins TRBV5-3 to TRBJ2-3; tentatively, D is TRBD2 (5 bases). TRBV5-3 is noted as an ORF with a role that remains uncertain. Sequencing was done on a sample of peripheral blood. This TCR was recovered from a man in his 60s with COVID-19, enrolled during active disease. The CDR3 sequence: CARSPGYWRAIFTDTQYF. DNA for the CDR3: TGTGCCAGAAGCCCAGGTTATTGGCGGGCTATATTCACAGATACGCAGTATTTT.